One T cell receptor (beta chain) is described in this entry. Its specificity is not known. The assay received all extracted DNA from sorted CD8+ subsets. Clones were sequenced by immunoSEQ multiplex PCR, and TCRdb holds only the in-frame ones, with some missing. Here the sample spans some 15,000 clones, 94% being singletons. This specimen comes from a study of blood T cell dynamics during melanoma immunotherapy. Across the study: Patients with metastatic melanoma got pembrolizumab or nivolumab-ipilimumab as first-line care. Study-wide results and caveats: Immune-effector CD8+ cells best matched cell-free DNA CDR3 sequences and were most clonal.

This CDR3 has 16 residues. Looked up from germline, CDR1 is MNHNS and CDR2 is SASEGT. V lost 4 bases and J lost 7, with 23 bases in between. Regarding time point: week 3, after first cycle of checkpoint inhibitor. Patients had no prior systemic cancer treatment, immunosuppressants or other active cancers. Material: effector memory CD8+ T cells from blood, obtained from a patient treated with checkpoint blockade. This clonotype originated in a human donor with melanoma. This sequence joins TRBV6-1 and TRBJ2-7; tentative D call: TRBD1 (5 bases). The CDR3 spells CASSAKPQVPRQEQYF. In nucleotides, the CDR3 is TGTGCCAGCAGTGCCAAACCGCAAGTTCCGCGACAGGAGCAGTACTTC.